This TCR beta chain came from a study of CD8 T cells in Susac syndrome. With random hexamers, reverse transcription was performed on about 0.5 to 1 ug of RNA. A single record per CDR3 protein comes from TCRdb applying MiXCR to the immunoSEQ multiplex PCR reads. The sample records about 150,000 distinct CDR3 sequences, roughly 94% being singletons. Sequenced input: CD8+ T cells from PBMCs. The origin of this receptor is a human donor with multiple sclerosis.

The CDR3 is CASSSGSGWNQPQHF. CDR3 DNA sequence: TGTGCCAGCAGCTCAGGGTCAGGGTGGAATCAGCCCCAGCATTTT. This chain joins TRBV5-6 and TRBJ1-5, with a weak D call TRBD1 (5 bases). Trimming removed 3 bases from V and 4 bases from J, with 14 bases in between. The length of the CDR3 is 15 residues. Germline CDR1 SGHDT, CDR2 YYEEEE.